Each of the 3 T cell receptor beta chains below was sequenced from the same sample in a study of T cells in Graves' hyperthyroidism and ophthalmopathy. Amplification of TCR beta CDR3 regions was performed using RNA transcripts as template. First-round RT-PCR with HTBI primers amplified the TCR CDR3 region. TCRdb itself ran the multiplex PCR reads through MiXCR, one entry per CDR3 protein. Among approximately 560,000 distinct CDR3 sequences listed, approximately 15% were seen once. The specimen sequenced was blood. The receptors originated from a woman aged 25 to 39 with Graves' hyperthyroidism.

About this clonotype: A junction boundary mismatches the germline segment, possibly from a read error. V gene TRBV11-2 combines with J gene TRBJ2-2; no definite D call. The CDR3 is made up of 15 amino acids. Germline lookup yields CDR1 SGHAT and CDR2 FQNNGV. The CDR3 loop is CACSSVWTNTGELFF. CDR3 bases: TGTGCCTGCAGCTCCGTTTGGACCAACACCGGGGAGCTGTTTTTT.

The table lists this clonotype with a few counts. This chain joins TRBV20-1 and TRBJ2-1, with TRBD2 matching 11 bases. The CDR3 runs 20 residues. Germline V gene lookup returns CDR1 DFQATT and CDR2 SNEGSKA (reference sequence). V was clipped by 1 base and J by 0 bases; unmatched bases: 14. CDR3 in DNA: TGCAGTGCTAGAGTTCACGGAACTAGCGGGAGAACCAGCTCCTACAATGAGCAGTTCTTC. This sequence encodes CSARVHGTSGRTSSYNEQFF.

On this clonotype itself: A much larger clone differs by one base, so this may be a read error. The V and J genes are TRBV7-2 and TRBJ2-1, with 7 positions matching TRBD2. Germline assignment: CDR1 SGHTA and CDR2 FQGNSA. The J segment lost 5 bases and the V segment lost 3 bases, leaving 22 bases of the junction unmatched. The CDR3 length is 20 residues. For the CDR3, the DNA is TGTGCCAGCAGCTTCGGTAGCCAGGAAAATCTAGCGGACCTCAACAATGAGCAGTTCTTC. Its translation: CASSFGSQENLADLNNEQFF.